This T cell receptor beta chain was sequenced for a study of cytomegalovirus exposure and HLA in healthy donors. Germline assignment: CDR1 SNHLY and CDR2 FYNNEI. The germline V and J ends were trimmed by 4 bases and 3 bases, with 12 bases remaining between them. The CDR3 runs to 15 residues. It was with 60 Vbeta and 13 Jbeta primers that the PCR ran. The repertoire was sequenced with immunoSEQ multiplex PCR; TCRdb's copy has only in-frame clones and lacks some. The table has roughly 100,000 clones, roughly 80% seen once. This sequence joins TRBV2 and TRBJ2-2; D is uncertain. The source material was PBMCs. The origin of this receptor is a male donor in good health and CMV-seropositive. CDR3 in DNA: TGTGCCAGCAGTGTAGAGACACCTCACACCGGGGAGCTGTTTTTT. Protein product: CASSVETPHTGELFF.